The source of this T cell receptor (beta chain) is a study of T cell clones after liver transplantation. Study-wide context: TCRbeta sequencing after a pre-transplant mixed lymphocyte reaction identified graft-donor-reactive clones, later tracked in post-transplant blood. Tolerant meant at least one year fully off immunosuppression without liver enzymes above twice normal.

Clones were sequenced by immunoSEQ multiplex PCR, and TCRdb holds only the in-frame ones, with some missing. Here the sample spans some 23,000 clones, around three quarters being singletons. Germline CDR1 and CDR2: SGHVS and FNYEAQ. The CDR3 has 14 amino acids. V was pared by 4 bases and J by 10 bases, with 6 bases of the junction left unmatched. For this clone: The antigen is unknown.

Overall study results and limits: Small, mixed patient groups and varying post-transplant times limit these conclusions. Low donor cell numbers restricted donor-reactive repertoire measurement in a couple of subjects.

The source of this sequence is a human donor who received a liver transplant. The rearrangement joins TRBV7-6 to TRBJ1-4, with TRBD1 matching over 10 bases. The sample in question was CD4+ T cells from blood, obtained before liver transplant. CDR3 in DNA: TGTGCCAGCAGCTCGGGACAGGGGACTGGAAAACTGTTTTTT. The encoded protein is CASSSGQGTGKLFF.